The 26 T cell receptor beta chains below all came from one sample that was sequenced in a study of shared clonotypes between healthy human individuals. This table comes from immunoSEQ multiplex PCR, and its TCRdb copy is limited to in-frame clones, with some not included. Found here are 2 million to 3 million clones, roughly 93% of them singletons; the top ten hold more than 0.35%. Sequenced: naive CD4+ T cells from PBMCs. Subset described: CD45RA+ positively selected. The receptor source for this set is a man aged 18 to 35 in good health. Some clones in this sample may be carry-over from other donors' samples.

The DNA of the CDR3 is TGCAGCGTTCGAACCCGAGCGATGGGGGAGCAGTACTTC. Residues: CSVRTRAMGEQYF. The chain is built from TRBV29-1 and TRBJ2-7; D is unclear. CDR3 length equals 13 residues. CDR1 and CDR2 (germline): SQVTM, ANQGSEA. Trimming left V 5 bases short and J 7 bases short, with 18 bases between.

The chain employs TRBV11-2 and TRBJ2-2; 11 positions match TRBD2. Per germline, CDR1 SGHAT and CDR2 FQNNGV. V lost 5 bases, J lost 0 bases, and 5 bases stayed unmatched. The CDR3 is made up of 17 amino acids. The CDR3 DNA follows: TGTGCCAGCAGCATAGCGGGAGGGCCGACGAACACCGGGGAGCTGTTTTTT. This sequence encodes CASSIAGGPTNTGELFF. The entire variable domain, with the rest obtained from reference TRBV11-2 and TRBJ2-2, is as follows: EAGVAQSPRYKIIEKRQSVAFWCNPISGHATLYWYQQILGQGPKLLIQFQNNGVVDDSQLPKDRFSAERLKGVDSTLKIQPAKLEDSAVYLCASSIAGGPTNTGELFFGEGSRLTVL.

J is TRBJ2-1 and V is TRBV4-1; perhaps D is TRBD1 or TRBD2 (5 bases each). The germline V gene encodes CDR1 MGHRA and CDR2 YSYEKL. Trimming shortened V by 0 bases and J by 8 bases, and 14 bases separated the two germline ends. The CDR3 contains 15 residues. As DNA, the CDR3 is TGCGCCAGCAGCCAAGAAGGGACCGAAGGCGATGAGCAGTTCTTC. Translated, it gives CASSQEGTEGDEQFF.

This chain links TRBV6-6 with TRBJ2-7, with D unresolved. The germline V gene has CDR1 MNHNY and CDR2 SVGAGI (reference sequence). The length of the CDR3 is 11 residues. Trimming pared 7 bases from V and 4 bases from J, leaving 8 bases between. As DNA, the CDR3 is TGTGCCAGCACCGCGCGGTACGAGCAGTACTTC. As protein: CASTARYEQYF.

The J gene is TRBJ1-2, the V gene TRBV28; the D gene is possibly TRBD1 (5 bases). Per germline, CDR1 MDHEN and CDR2 SYDVKM. CDR3 length equals 18 residues. Trimming cost V 4 bases and J 0 bases, with 21 bases left between them. The CDR3 loop is CASSSDRGLTLSNYGYTF. The CDR3 nucleotides are TGTGCCAGCAGTTCGGACCGGGGACTGACCTTATCTAACTATGGCTACACCTTC.

Comment on this clone: One end of the junction is discordant with germline, which a read error may explain. Other DNA sequences in this sample translate to the same CDR3. The V and J genes are TRBV5-1 and TRBJ2-7; D tentatively reads TRBD1 or TRBD2 (5 bases each). The germline V gene encodes CDR1 SGHRS and CDR2 YFSETQ. CDR3 length: 14 amino acids. CDR3: CASSLGTPTYEQYF. DNA for the CDR3: TGCGCCAGCAGTTTGGGGACGCCGACCTACGAGCAGTACTTC. Combining the CDR3 with reference TRBV5-1 and TRBJ2-7 gives the whole variable domain KAGVTQTPRYLIKTRGQQVTLSCSPISGHRSVSWYQQTPGQGLQFLFEYFSETQRNKGNFPGRFSGRQFSNSRSEMNVSTLELGDSALYLCASSLGTPTYEQYFGPGTRLTVT.

A note on this clone: Other DNA sequences within the sample encode an identical CDR3. V usage is TRBV7-9 and J usage is TRBJ2-2, with unresolved D. V was trimmed by 0 bases and J by 6 bases, leaving 5 bases between them. This CDR3 is built from 13 residues. The germline V gene encodes CDR1 SEHNR and CDR2 FQNEAQ (reference sequence). The CDR3 protein is CASSLAGSGELFF. The CDR3 coding sequence is TGTGCCAGCAGCTTAGCTGGCTCCGGGGAGCTGTTTTTT. The whole variable domain, remainder taken from reference TRBV7-9 and TRBJ2-2, is DTGVSQNPRHKITKRGQNVTFRCDPISEHNRLYWYRQTLGQGPEFLTYFQNEAQLEKSRLLSDRFSAERPKGSFSTLEIQRTEQGDSAMYLCASSLAGSGELFFGEGSRLTVL.

Details on this clone: This same CDR3 is encoded by further DNA sequences in the sample. This chain links TRBV18 with TRBJ2-1, with 12 positions matching TRBD2. The junction had 4 bases not matched to a gene; V was cut back by 6 bases and J by 7 bases. The CDR3 has 14 amino acids. CDR1 and CDR2 from the germline V gene are KGHSH and LQKENI. The CDR3 region is CASSPGTSGNEQFF. DNA of the CDR3: TGTGCCAGCTCGCCCGGGACTAGCGGGAATGAGCAGTTCTTC.

V is TRBV25-1 and J is TRBJ2-1; maybe TRBD2 (6 bases). Germline CDR1 reads MGHDK; CDR2 reads SYGVNS. The germline V and J ends were trimmed by 5 bases and 10 bases, with 15 bases remaining between them. This CDR3 spans 13 amino acids. This CDR3 is CASSIVRDSEQFF. CDR3 coding DNA: TGTGCCAGCAGTATAGTTCGGGACTCAGAGCAGTTCTTC.

V usage is TRBV7-2 and J usage is TRBJ2-2; maybe TRBD1 (5 bases). The V gene lost 5 bases and the J gene lost 0 bases, with 7 bases spanning the gap. The germline gives CDR1 SGHTA, CDR2 FQGNSA. There are 14 residues in the CDR3. CDR3 protein: CASSDSANTGELFF. In DNA form, the CDR3 reads TGTGCCAGCAGCGACAGCGCGAACACCGGGGAGCTGTTTTTT.

The chain uses TRBV7-8 and TRBJ1-1; 11 bases are shared with TRBD1. With 5 bases clipped from V and 5 bases from J, the junction kept 4 bases outside the gene matches. The CDR3 loop spans 14 amino acids. The germline CDR1 and CDR2 sequences are SGHVS and FQNEAQ. The CDR3 DNA follows: TGTGCCAGCAGCCCGGGACAGGGGGGGACTGAAGCTTTCTTT. Residues: CASSPGQGGTEAFF.

The chain has TRBV28 and TRBJ1-1, with 7 bases matching TRBD1. The germline gives CDR1 MDHEN, CDR2 SYDVKM. Unmatched junction bases numbered 8, after V lost 6 bases and J lost 4 bases. This CDR3 comprises 14 residues. Here the CDR3 DNA reads TGTGCCAGCAGCCCAGGGGGGGCGGCCACTGAAGCTTTCTTT. Its translation: CASSPGGAATEAFF.

The chain uses TRBV19 and TRBJ2-5; the D call may be TRBD1 or TRBD2 (6 bases each). Germline CDR1 is LNHDA and CDR2 is SQIVND (reference sequence). CDR3 length equals 15 residues. Trimming stripped 7 bases from V and 5 bases from J, with 20 bases between. The CDR3 here is CASNDVGGGGETQYF. The CDR3, as DNA: TGTGCCAGTAACGATGTGGGGGGCGGAGGGGAGACCCAGTACTTC. Looking up the rest from reference TRBV19 and TRBJ2-5 gives the full variable domain: DGGITQSPKYLFRKEGQNVTLSCEQNLNHDAMYWYRQDPGQGLRLIYYSQIVNDFQKGDIAEGYSVSREKKESFPLTVTSAQKNPTAFYLCASNDVGGGGETQYFGPGTRLLVL.

This rearrangement joins TRBV5-4 to TRBJ2-7, with 9 bases that match TRBD2. The V gene's germline CDR1 is SGHNT and CDR2 YYREEE (reference sequence). V lost 0 bases to trimming and J lost 2 bases; unmatched junction nucleotides: 6. CDR3 length equals 16 residues. DNA of the CDR3: TGTGCCAGCAGCTTGGCCCTAGCGGGACCCCCCTACGAGCAGTACTTC. Translating gives CASSLALAGPPYEQYF.

This sequence joins TRBV9 and TRBJ2-7, with 8 bases lining up with TRBD2. Per germline, CDR1 SGDLS and CDR2 YYNGEE. V lost 0 bases and J lost 4; bases outside the gene matches: 3. The CDR3 has 14 amino acids. CDR3 DNA sequence: TGTGCCAGCAGCGTAGAGGTAGCGGGGTACGAGCAGTACTTC. As protein: CASSVEVAGYEQYF.

V usage is TRBV7-3 and J usage is TRBJ2-1; 7 bases agree with TRBD1. CDR3 length: 13 residues. The V and J ends lost 2 bases and 9 bases, in that order; junction bases with no gene match: 4. Looked up from germline, CDR1 is SGHTA and CDR2 is FQGTGA. CDR3 amino acids: CASSLEPGGEQFF. The CDR3 region has the DNA TGTGCCAGCAGCTTAGAGCCAGGGGGTGAGCAGTTCTTC. Filled out from reference TRBV7-3 and TRBJ2-1, the complete variable domain reads GAGVSQTPSNKVTEKGKYVELRCDPISGHTALYWYRQSLGQGPEFLIYFQGTGAADDSGLPNDRFFAVRPEGSVSTLKIQRTERGDSAVYLCASSLEPGGEQFFGPGTRLTVL.

CDR3 loop: CASILNRDRGYEQYF. The CDR3 region has the DNA TGTGCCAGCATTCTCAACCGGGACAGGGGATACGAGCAGTACTTC. The chain recombines TRBV28 with TRBJ2-7, with 10 bases identical to TRBD1. With V trimmed by 7 bases and J by 4 bases, 10 bases remained unmatched. The CDR3 length is 15 residues. CDR1 and CDR2 from the germline V gene are MDHEN and SYDVKM.

The gene calls are TRBV9 and TRBJ1-3, with unresolved D. The CDR3 has 14 amino acids. Trimming stripped 0 bases from V and 3 bases from J, with 7 bases between. Germline V lookup: CDR1 SGDLS, CDR2 YYNGEE. The CDR3 nucleotides read TGTGCCAGCAGCGTAGGGGAGGTTGGAAACACCATATATTTT. Translated, it gives CASSVGEVGNTIYF.

This sequence joins TRBV7-2 and TRBJ2-7, with TRBD2 matching 8 bases. Germline CDR1 SGHTA, CDR2 FQGNSA. V gave up 1 base and J gave up 0 bases; unmatched junction bases: 8. The CDR3 sequence is 17 residues long. The CDR3 region has the DNA TGTGCCAGCAGCTTAGTCTCTAGCGGGTTCCTCTCCTACGAGCAGTACTTC. Translation gives CASSLVSSGFLSYEQYF.

This clone was observed once. The V and J genes are TRBV5-1 and TRBJ2-1; the match to TRBD2 covers 9 bases. V was clipped by 0 bases and J by 9 bases; unmatched bases: 10. The germline CDR1 and CDR2 sequences are SGHRS and YFSETQ. The CDR3 totals 16 residues. The CDR3 protein is CASSLELGTSPGEQFF. CDR3 DNA: TGCGCCAGCAGCTTGGAACTGGGGACTAGCCCGGGTGAGCAGTTCTTC.

The rearrangement joins TRBV28 to TRBJ1-4; 7 nucleotides line up with TRBD1. J lost 13 bases, V lost 7 bases, and 15 bases had no gene match. CDR1 and CDR2 from the germline V gene are MDHEN and SYDVKM. CDR3 size: 14 residues. CDR3 bases: TGTGCCAGCAACGTTAACAGGGGCCCAGGGGGACTGTTTTTT. Its protein product is CASNVNRGPGGLFF.

This clone appeared a single time. The chain carries TRBV5-1 and TRBJ1-3, with D perhaps matching TRBD1 (5 bases). Germline CDR1 reads SGHRS; CDR2 reads YFSETQ. Trimming removed 2 bases at V and 4 bases at J, with 7 bases between. CDR3 length: 13 amino acids. CDR3 loop: CASSFRVGNTIYF. DNA of the CDR3: TGCGCCAGCAGCTTCAGGGTGGGAAACACCATATATTTT.

The chain carries TRBV6-1 and TRBJ1-2; D is perhaps TRBD1 (5 bases). This CDR3 contains 16 residues. CDR1 and CDR2 from the germline V gene are MNHNS and SASEGT. V was shortened by 3 bases and J by 8 bases, with 22 bases between the two germline ends. In DNA, the CDR3 is TGTGCCAGCAGTGACCACAGGACTAGTAACTATGGAGGCTACACCTTC. It is translated as CASSDHRTSNYGGYTF.

This clone was seen only once. The rearrangement uses TRBV25-1 and TRBJ2-7, with 7 positions matching TRBD1. This CDR3 is 13 amino acids long. J was trimmed by 3 bases and V by 4 bases; bases with no gene match: 3. The germline gives CDR1 MGHDK, CDR2 SYGVNS. CDR3 nucleotide sequence: TGTGCCAGCAGTGCGGGACAGCTCTACGAGCAGTACTTC. Translation gives CASSAGQLYEQYF.

For the CDR3, the DNA is TGTGCCAGCAGTTATATGTACTCCTACGAGCAGTACTTC. This encodes CASSYMYSYEQYF. The V gene is TRBV6-5, the J gene TRBJ2-7; D unclear. The CDR3 is made up of 13 amino acids. Germline loops: CDR1 MNHEY, CDR2 SVGAGI. Trimming took 3 bases from V and 0 from J, leaving 6 bases between them.

The V call is TRBV9, the J call TRBJ2-7; tentatively, D is TRBD2 (5 bases). V was shortened by 0 bases and J by 2 bases, with 15 bases between the two germline ends. Germline V CDR1 and CDR2: SGDLS, YYNGEE. CDR3 size: 16 residues. The CDR3, as DNA: TGTGCCAGCAGCGTAGGTCCCCTACGAGGGACCTACGAGCAGTACTTC. Residues: CASSVGPLRGTYEQYF.